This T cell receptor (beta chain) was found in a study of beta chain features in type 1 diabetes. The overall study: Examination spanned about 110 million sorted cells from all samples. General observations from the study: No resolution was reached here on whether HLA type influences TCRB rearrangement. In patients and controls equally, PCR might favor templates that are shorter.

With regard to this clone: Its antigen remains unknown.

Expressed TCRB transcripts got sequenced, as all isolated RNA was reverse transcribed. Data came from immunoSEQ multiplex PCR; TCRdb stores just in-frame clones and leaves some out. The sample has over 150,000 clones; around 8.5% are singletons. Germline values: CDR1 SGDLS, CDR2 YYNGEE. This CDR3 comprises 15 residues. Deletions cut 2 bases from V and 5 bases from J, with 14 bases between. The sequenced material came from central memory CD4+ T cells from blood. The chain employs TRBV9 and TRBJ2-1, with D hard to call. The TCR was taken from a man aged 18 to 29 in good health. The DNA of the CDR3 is TGTGCCAGCAGCGTCCGATACGGGTCCAACAATGAGCAGTTCTTC. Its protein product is CASSVRYGSNNEQFF. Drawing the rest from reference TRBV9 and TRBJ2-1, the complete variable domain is DSGVTQTPKHLITATGQRVTLRCSPRSGDLSVYWYQQSLDQGLQFLIQYYNGEERAKGNILERFSAQQFPDLHSELNLSSLELGDSALYFCASSVRYGSNNEQFFGPGTRLTVL.